A single sample gave rise to the 16 T cell receptor beta chains below, sequenced in a study of cytomegalovirus exposure and HLA in healthy donors. With 60 Vbeta and 13 Jbeta primers, the PCR was carried out. TCRdb keeps only in-frame clones here, not all; method: immunoSEQ multiplex PCR. The sample's table shows some 200,000 clones. Specimen: PBMCs. The receptors stem from a young woman in good health and CMV-seropositive.

The chain recombines TRBV11-1 with TRBJ2-2, with D uncertain. The germline CDR1 and CDR2 sequences are SGHAT and FQDESV (reference sequence). The CDR3 sequence is 14 residues long. Between the trimmed V and J ends, which lost 0 bases and 5 bases, there was a span of 7 bases. CDR3 sequence: CASSLAVRTGELFF. DNA of the CDR3: TGTGCCAGCAGCTTAGCGGTGAGGACCGGGGAGCTGTTTTTT. Full variable domain (remainder filled in from reference TRBV11-1 and TRBJ2-2): EAEVAQSPRYKITEKSQAVAFWCDPISGHATLYWYRQILGQGPELLVQFQDESVVDDSQLPKDRFSAERLKGVDSTLKIQPAELGDSAMYLCASSLAVRTGELFFGEGSRLTVL.

The chain has TRBV10-3 and TRBJ1-1; D is unclear. Germline-derived CDR1 and CDR2 are ENHRY and SYGVKD. The length of the CDR3 is 14 residues. V was trimmed by 1 base and J by 1 base, leaving 7 bases between them. The CDR3 sequence is CAISEFSGNTEAFF. In DNA form, the CDR3 reads TGTGCCATCAGTGAGTTCTCGGGGAACACTGAAGCTTTCTTT.

The V call is TRBV11-3, the J call TRBJ2-2; D ambiguous. V dropped 2 bases and J dropped 7 bases, with 14 bases sitting between them. Germline lookup yields CDR1 SGHNT and CDR2 YENEEA. The CDR3 is made up of 15 amino acids. The CDR3 sequence is CASSLNAHFDGELFF. The CDR3 region has the DNA TGTGCCAGCAGCTTAAACGCACATTTTGACGGGGAGCTGTTTTTT.

This sequence joins TRBV5-1 and TRBJ1-1; D possibly corresponds to TRBD1 (6 bases). This CDR3 spans 15 amino acids. Germline CDR1 is SGHRS and CDR2 is YFSETQ. Trimming took off 1 base at V and 3 bases at J, with 13 bases between the two ends. The CDR3 spells CASSLLTGLDTEAFF. Written as DNA, the CDR3 is TGCGCCAGCAGCTTGTTGACAGGTTTGGACACTGAAGCTTTCTTT.

Notes on this clone: Additional DNA sequences in this sample encode the identical CDR3. This chain links TRBV5-1 with TRBJ1-1; TRBD1 matches 8 bases. CDR1 SGHRS and CDR2 YFSETQ come from the germline V gene. CDR3 length equals 14 residues. Trimming at V came to 2 bases and at J to 2 bases, leaving 2 bases not matched to a gene. CDR3 sequence: CASSLTGGNTEAFF. In DNA form, the CDR3 reads TGCGCCAGCAGCTTAACAGGGGGAAACACTGAAGCTTTCTTT.

J is TRBJ2-3 and V is TRBV4-1, with 10 nucleotides matching TRBD1. The germline gives CDR1 MGHRA, CDR2 YSYEKL. J was trimmed by 2 bases and V by 4 bases; bases with no gene match: 12. The CDR3 runs to 18 residues. The CDR3 protein is CASSRPGLGQGDTDTQYF. In DNA form, the CDR3 reads TGCGCCAGCAGCCGGCCGGGCCTAGGACAGGGGGACACAGATACGCAGTATTTT.

This rearrangement joins TRBV30 to TRBJ1-6; D perhaps matches TRBD1 (5 bases). The V gene's germline CDR1 is GTSNPN and CDR2 SVGIG (reference sequence). Trimming removed 1 base at V and 8 bases at J, with 9 bases between. The CDR3 has 13 residues. CDR3 nucleotides: TGTGCCTGGAGTGAGGGGCTCCATTCACCCCTCCACTTT. This gives the protein CAWSEGLHSPLHF.

The chain employs TRBV7-3 and TRBJ1-1; no reliable D call. The CDR3 is made up of 13 amino acids. V dropped 2 bases and J dropped 1 base, with 5 bases sitting between them. Per the germline V gene, CDR1 is SGHTA and CDR2 is FQGTGA. As DNA, the CDR3 is TGTGCCAGCAGCTTACGGGGGAACACTGAAGCTTTCTTT. Translation gives CASSLRGNTEAFF.

The V call is TRBV5-1, the J call TRBJ2-5; perhaps TRBD2 as D (6 bases). The germline CDR1 and CDR2 sequences are SGHRS and YFSETQ. Trimming took 4 bases from V and 5 from J, leaving 15 bases between them. The CDR3 totals 14 residues. The CDR3 reads CASSPGVAEETQYF. CDR3 nucleotide sequence: TGCGCCAGCAGCCCCGGGGTAGCGGAGGAGACCCAGTACTTC.

The genes are TRBV4-1 and TRBJ2-1; weak D call: TRBD1 (6 bases). Trimming cost V 3 bases and J 5 bases, with 14 bases left between them. The germline V gene encodes CDR1 MGHRA and CDR2 YSYEKL. This CDR3 is 15 amino acids long. The CDR3 nucleotides are TGCGCCAGCAGCCAGCAACAGGGTTGGGACAATGAGCAGTTCTTC. This translates into CASSQQQGWDNEQFF.

This chain joins TRBV19 and TRBJ2-5, with TRBD2 matching over 8 bases. Germline CDR1 LNHDA, CDR2 SQIVND (reference sequence). The CDR3 length is 14 residues. V lost 4 bases and J lost 5; bases outside the gene matches: 6. CDR3 loop: CASSTRGGRETQYF. CDR3 nucleotide sequence: TGTGCCAGTAGTACCCGGGGGGGCCGGGAGACCCAGTACTTC.

This sequence joins TRBV11-3 and TRBJ2-5, with 11 positions matching TRBD2. There are 16 residues in the CDR3. Germline trimming cut 1 base from V and 4 bases from J; bases unmatched to any gene: 5. The germline V gene encodes CDR1 SGHNT and CDR2 YENEEA. CDR3 nucleotides: TGTGCCAGCAGCTTAGGCCGACTAGCGGGGTTAGAGACCCAGTACTTC. This encodes CASSLGRLAGLETQYF.

V is TRBV27 and J is TRBJ1-4; D uncertain. The germline gives CDR1 MNHEY, CDR2 SMNVEV (reference sequence). The ends were cut back, 5 bases at V and 0 bases at J, with 10 bases in the middle. The CDR3 has 15 amino acids. The chain's CDR3 is CASSPRVSTNEKLFF. CDR3 DNA sequence: TGTGCCAGCAGTCCGAGGGTGTCAACTAATGAAAAACTGTTTTTT.

The genes are TRBV2 and TRBJ1-1; maybe TRBD1 (6 bases). The CDR3 runs to 11 residues. CDR1 is SNHLY and CDR2 is FYNNEI in the germline V gene. Trimming shortened V by 6 bases and J by 11 bases, and 13 bases separated the two germline ends. This CDR3 reads CASSQQGRAFF. The CDR3 DNA follows: TGTGCCAGCAGCCAACAGGGTCGGGCTTTCTTT.

This chain uses TRBV19 with TRBJ1-1; tentative D call: TRBD1 (6 bases). Germline-derived CDR1 and CDR2 are LNHDA and SQIVND (reference sequence). V lost 5 bases, J lost 1 base, and 14 bases lay in between. This CDR3 has 15 residues. The CDR3 region is CASSLRGGANTEAFF. The CDR3, as DNA: TGTGCCAGTAGTCTTCGGGGGGGGGCGAACACTGAAGCTTTCTTT.

The chain links TRBV2 to TRBJ1-2, with 8 bases aligning to TRBD1. The ends lost 4 bases at V and 1 base at J; junction bases unmatched: 5. The length of the CDR3 is 15 residues. CDR1 SNHLY and CDR2 FYNNEI come from the germline V gene. As DNA, the CDR3 is TGTGCCAGCAGTGCCCAGGGGGCCATTAACTATGGCTACACCTTC. Amino acid sequence: CASSAQGAINYGYTF.